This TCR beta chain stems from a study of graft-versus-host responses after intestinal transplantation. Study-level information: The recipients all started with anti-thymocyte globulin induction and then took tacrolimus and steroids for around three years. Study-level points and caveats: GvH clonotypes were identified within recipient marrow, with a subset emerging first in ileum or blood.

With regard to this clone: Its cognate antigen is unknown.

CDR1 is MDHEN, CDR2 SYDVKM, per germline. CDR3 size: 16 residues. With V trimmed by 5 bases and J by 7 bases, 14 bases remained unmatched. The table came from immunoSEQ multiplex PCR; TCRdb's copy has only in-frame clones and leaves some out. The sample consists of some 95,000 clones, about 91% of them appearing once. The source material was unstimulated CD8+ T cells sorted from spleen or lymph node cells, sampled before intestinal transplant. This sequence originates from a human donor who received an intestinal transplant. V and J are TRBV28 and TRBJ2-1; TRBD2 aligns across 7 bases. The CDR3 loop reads CASSGPGGRVWNEQFF. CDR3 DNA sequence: TGTGCCAGCAGTGGACCGGGAGGCAGGGTATGGAATGAGCAGTTCTTC.